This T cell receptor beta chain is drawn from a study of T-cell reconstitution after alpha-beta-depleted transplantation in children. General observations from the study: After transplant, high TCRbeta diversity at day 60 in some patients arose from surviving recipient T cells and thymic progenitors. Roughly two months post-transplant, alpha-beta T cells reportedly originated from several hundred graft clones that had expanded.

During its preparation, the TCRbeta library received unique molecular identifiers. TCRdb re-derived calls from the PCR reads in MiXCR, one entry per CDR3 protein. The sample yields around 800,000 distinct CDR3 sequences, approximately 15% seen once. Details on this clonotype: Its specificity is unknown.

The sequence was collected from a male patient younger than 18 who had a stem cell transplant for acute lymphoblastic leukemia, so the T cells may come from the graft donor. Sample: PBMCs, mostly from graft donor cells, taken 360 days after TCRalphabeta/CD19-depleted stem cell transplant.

For the CDR3, the DNA is TGCAGCGTTGCCAGGGCCACCGGGGAGCTGTTTTTT. It codes for CSVARATGELFF. The chain carries TRBV29-1 and TRBJ2-2; D might be TRBD1 (5 bases). Germline V lookup: CDR1 SQVTM, CDR2 ANQGSEA. This CDR3 has 12 amino acids. The germline V and J ends were trimmed by 4 bases and 4 bases, with 7 bases remaining between them.